The next 31 T cell receptor beta chains were all read from a single sample in a study of blood T cells in healthy people across ages. Using a J-beta primer mix together with a sample-barcoded 5' primer, a second PCR was run for about 7 to 12 cycles. One entry per CDR3 protein, called by TCRdb with MiXCR from the 5' RACE reads. The sample consists of about 800,000 distinct CDR3 sequences, around 25% of them appearing once. These records were also assigned to another study, of T cells of mothers and their children.

The sequenced sample was blood. The source of these receptors is a boy between 10 and 17 years old in good health.

This clonotype was seen more than once but under ten times. The V and J genes are TRBV7-9 and TRBJ2-7, with a tentative D call TRBD1 (5 bases). The germline CDR1 and CDR2 sequences are SEHNR and FQNEAQ (reference sequence). Trimming pared 4 bases from V and 3 bases from J, leaving 13 bases between. The CDR3 contains 14 residues. The DNA for the CDR3 is TGTGCCAGCAGCTCCGCTGTAAGGGGCTACGAGCAGTACTTC. It codes for CASSSAVRGYEQYF.

The V gene is TRBV29-1, the J gene TRBJ2-3; no clear D gene. Trimming shortened V by 7 bases and J by 2 bases, and 19 bases separated the two germline ends. Germline V CDR1 and CDR2: SQVTM, ANQGSEA. This CDR3 region has 15 residues. The CDR3, as DNA: TGCAGCGGCTCCCTCTCAGTGACAAACACAGATACGCAGTATTTT. This encodes CSGSLSVTNTDTQYF.

The V call is TRBV20-1, the J call TRBJ2-3; D is ambiguous. Per germline, CDR1 DFQATT and CDR2 SNEGSKA (reference sequence). V was shortened by 6 bases and J by 3 bases, with 19 bases between the two germline ends. The CDR3 covers 15 residues. The CDR3 region is CSAMDLRRWTDTQYF. The CDR3 DNA reads TGCAGTGCAATGGACCTCCGCAGGTGGACAGATACGCAGTATTTT.

The chain combines TRBV20-1 with TRBJ2-3; a weak D match, TRBD2 (6 bases). Germline V gene sequence: CDR1 DFQATT, CDR2 SNEGSKA (reference sequence). V lost 5 bases and J 1 base, leaving 13 bases between the germline ends. The CDR3 is 14 amino acids. The CDR3 DNA reads as TGCAGTGCTGAACCCTGGGGGGGCACAGATACGCAGTATTTT. It specifies CSAEPWGGTDTQYF.

This clonotype was seen a handful of times. The V call is TRBV7-9, the J call TRBJ2-5; D may be TRBD2 (6 bases). Germline V lookup: CDR1 SEHNR, CDR2 FQNEAQ (reference sequence). Trimming cost V 8 bases and J 3 bases, with 10 bases left between them. This CDR3 has 12 residues. Here the CDR3 reads CASREREETQYF. For the CDR3, the DNA is TGTGCCAGCCGGGAGCGGGAAGAGACCCAGTACTTC.

Here the CDR3 reads CASSATSALNTEAFF. CDR3 DNA sequence: TGTGCCAGCAGCGCCACTTCGGCCCTGAACACTGAAGCTTTCTTT. This chain uses TRBV7-3 with TRBJ1-1; D unresolved. V was cut by 5 bases and J by 0 bases, with 13 bases left in between. The CDR3 covers 15 residues. CDR1 SGHTA and CDR2 FQGTGA come from the germline V gene.

This clonotype was counted between two and nine times. This chain links TRBV20-1 with TRBJ2-7, with 8 bases fitting TRBD1. The germline gives CDR1 DFQATT, CDR2 SNEGSKA (reference sequence). CDR3 length: 13 amino acids. The V gene end was trimmed by 7 bases and the J gene end by 1 base; junction bases not matched to a gene: 6. The CDR3 loop is CSGTDRESYEQYF. The CDR3 DNA reads as TGCAGTGGAACGGACAGGGAGTCCTACGAGCAGTACTTC.

The gene calls are TRBV4-2 and TRBJ2-5, with TRBD2 identical over 14 bases. CDR1 and CDR2 from the germline V gene are LGHNA and YNFKEQ. V lost 4 bases to trimming and J lost 1 base; unmatched junction nucleotides: 8. The CDR3 is 18 amino acids. CDR3 nucleotide sequence: TGTGCCAGCAGCCCCTACCCGGGACTAGCGGGGGCCCAAGAGACCCAGTACTTC. Translated, it gives CASSPYPGLAGAQETQYF.

In the case of this clonotype: Germline and junction disagree at one end, which may indicate a read error. The rearrangement uses TRBV7-2 and TRBJ2-5; a weak D match, TRBD2 (6 bases). The CDR3 contains 13 residues. The germline V gene has CDR1 SGHTA and CDR2 FQGNSA. The CDR3 DNA follows: TGTGCCGGCAGCTTCCGGGAGCGTGAGACCCAGTACTTC. Protein product: CAGSFRERETQYF.

The gene calls are TRBV7-2 and TRBJ2-5; TRBD2 matches at 10 bases. The better agreement between TRBJ2-1 and the DNA end casts doubt on the J call. The CDR3 consists of 15 residues. Germline CDR1 and CDR2: SGHTA and FQGNSA. CDR3 in DNA: TGTGCCAGCAGCCCTAGCGGGGGTTGGGGCAATGAGCAGTTCTTC. It translates to CASSPSGGWGNEQFF.

This clonotype has more than one count but fewer than ten. V gene TRBV5-1 combines with J gene TRBJ2-7; the match to TRBD2 covers 14 bases. CDR3 length: 15 residues. V shed 4 bases and J 4 bases; nucleotides not matched to a gene: 4. The germline V gene encodes CDR1 SGHRS and CDR2 YFSETQ. The CDR3 DNA is TGCGCCAGCAGCGAGGGGACTAGCGGGGGTTACGAGCAGTACTTC. Its translation: CASSEGTSGGYEQYF. Variable domain in full (rest from reference TRBV5-1 and TRBJ2-7): KAGVTQTPRYLIKTRGQQVTLSCSPISGHRSVSWYQQTPGQGLQFLFEYFSETQRNKGNFPGRFSGRQFSNSRSEMNVSTLELGDSALYLCASSEGTSGGYEQYFGPGTRLTVT.

V is TRBV6-5 and J is TRBJ2-7; weak D call: TRBD2 (5 bases). Germline CDR1 reads MNHEY; CDR2 reads SVGAGI. V lost 6 bases to trimming and J lost 2 bases, with 20 bases between them. This CDR3 is built from 16 residues. The CDR3: CASSRSGSKGAYEQYF. In DNA, the CDR3 is TGTGCCAGCAGCCGATCGGGATCAAAAGGCGCCTACGAGCAGTACTTC.

This clonotype was seen only a few times. The chain uses TRBV21-1 and TRBJ2-5; TRBD1, the table's D call, lacks a check against the DNA. TRBV21-1 is a recognized pseudogene. This CDR3 is 18 amino acids long. CDR3 in DNA: TGTGCCAGCAGCAAAGGACCGACAGGACCGTTGCTCCAAGAGACCCAGTACTTC. It is translated as CASSKGPTGPLLQETQYF.

J is TRBJ2-5 and V is TRBV12-3 or TRBV12-4; 14 nucleotides line up with TRBD2. The better agreement between TRBJ2-7 and the DNA end casts doubt on the J call. CDR3 length: 20 residues. This CDR3 reads CASSSDPGLAGETSSYEQYF. The CDR3 DNA follows: TGTGCCAGCAGTTCCGACCCGGGACTAGCGGGAGAGACGAGCTCCTACGAGCAGTACTTC.

This clonotype was seen a handful of times. This chain connects TRBV28 to TRBJ1-2; D is perhaps TRBD1 (6 bases). CDR1 MDHEN and CDR2 SYDVKM come from the germline V gene. The CDR3 loop spans 16 amino acids. With 5 bases removed from V and 8 bases from J, the gap between germline ends came to 24 bases. The CDR3 spells CASSALLRGLARGYTF. CDR3 DNA: TGTGCCAGCAGTGCCCTTCTGCGGGGGCTGGCCAGGGGCTACACCTTC.

There are a few counts of this clonotype. The chain joins TRBV27 to TRBJ1-2; D remains unclear. The CDR3 sequence is 16 residues long. Trimming stripped 1 base from V and 9 bases from J, with 21 bases between. Germline loops: CDR1 MNHEY, CDR2 SMNVEV (reference sequence). CDR3 nucleotide sequence: TGTGCCAGCAGTTTATTGGCTACGGGCCTTCTTGGAAGCTACACCTTC. Residues: CASSLLATGLLGSYTF.

Turning to this clonotype: One end of the junction fails to match germline, which may point to a read error. The chain uses TRBV7-7 and TRBJ2-5, with D possibly called TRBD1 or TRBD2 (5 bases each). Germline V gene lookup returns CDR1 SSHAT and CDR2 FNYEAQ (reference sequence). The CDR3 runs to 15 residues. CDR3 residues: CASSLGHQRGEIQYF. The CDR3 DNA is TGTGCTAGCAGCTTAGGACACCAAAGAGGGGAGATCCAGTACTTC.

The chain uses TRBV27 and TRBJ1-1, with 8 bases lining up with TRBD1. The ends lost 6 bases at V and 3 bases at J; junction bases unmatched: 9. The CDR3 extends over 15 amino acids. The germline V gene encodes CDR1 MNHEY and CDR2 SMNVEV (reference sequence). The CDR3 sequence is CASSSTRTGYTEAFF. The CDR3 DNA reads TGTGCCAGCAGCTCCACAAGGACAGGGTACACTGAAGCTTTCTTT.

V gene TRBV28 combines with J gene TRBJ2-2; 8 nucleotides agree with TRBD1. With V trimmed by 4 bases and J by 3 bases, 7 bases remained unmatched. Germline V gene data show CDR1 as MDHEN and CDR2 as SYDVKM. There are 16 residues in the CDR3. CDR3 nucleotides: TGTGCCAGCAGTTCGCCTACGACAGGGGACACCGGGGAGCTGTTTTTT. It specifies CASSSPTTGDTGELFF. Drawing the rest from reference TRBV28 and TRBJ2-2, the complete variable domain is DVKVTQSSRYLVKRTGEKVFLECVQDMDHENMFWYRQDPGLGLRLIYFSYDVKMKEKGDIPEGYSVSREKKERFSLILESASTNQTSMYLCASSSPTTGDTGELFFGEGSRLTVL.

The V gene is TRBV7-2, the J gene TRBJ2-5, with 7 nucleotides matching TRBD1. The germline CDR1 and CDR2 sequences are SGHTA and FQGNSA. The CDR3 consists of 15 residues. V shed 5 bases, J shed 0 bases, and the junction held 6 bases outside the gene matches. The CDR3 region has the DNA TGTGCCAGCAGCGCCGGGACAGTAAACCAAGAGACCCAGTACTTC. The encoded protein is CASSAGTVNQETQYF. The full variable domain, in which reference TRBV7-2 and TRBJ2-5 provide the parts outside the CDR3, is GAGVSQSPSNKVTEKGKDVELRCDPISGHTALYWYRQSLGQGLEFLIYFQGNSAPDKSGLPSDRFSAERTGGSVSTLTIQRTQQEDSAVYLCASSAGTVNQETQYFGPGTRLLVL.

V gene TRBV12-3 or TRBV12-4 combines with J gene TRBJ1-5, with D perhaps TRBD1 (5 bases). This CDR3 has 13 residues. With 4 bases removed from V and 7 bases from J, the gap between germline ends came to 11 bases. The CDR3 region is CASSSRVRQPQHF. The CDR3 DNA is TGTGCCAGCAGTTCCAGGGTCAGGCAGCCCCAGCATTTT.

The rearrangement uses TRBV18 and TRBJ2-2; TRBD1 might be the D (5 bases). In germline, CDR1 is KGHSH, CDR2 LQKENI. Trimming took 6 bases from V and 2 from J, leaving 13 bases between them. This CDR3 comprises 15 residues. This CDR3 is CASSLQQENTGELFF. The CDR3 DNA is TGTGCCAGCTCGCTTCAACAGGAAAACACCGGGGAGCTGTTTTTT.

This clonotype showed up just a few times. V usage is TRBV6-5 and J usage is TRBJ1-2, with D possibly matching TRBD1 (5 bases). This CDR3 has 13 residues. CDR1 is MNHEY, CDR2 SVGAGI, per germline. V was cut by 8 bases and J by 2 bases, with 12 bases left in between. The DNA for the CDR3 is TGTGCCAGCGGCCGGGGGGGGAACTATGGCTACACCTTC. It yields the protein CASGRGGNYGYTF.

This clonotype was counted ten times or more. The chain couples TRBV7-2 to TRBJ1-5; the D is unclear. V shed 5 bases and J shed 1 base, with 6 bases lying between them. The CDR3 is 13 amino acids. The germline V gene encodes CDR1 SGHTA and CDR2 FQGNSA. CDR3 protein: CASSPDSNQPQHF. The CDR3 DNA reads as TGTGCCAGCAGCCCCGACAGCAATCAGCCCCAGCATTTT.

This clonotype has just a few counts. This sequence joins TRBV4-2 and TRBJ1-2, with 10 bases matching TRBD1. V lost 1 base and J lost 4; bases outside the gene matches: 27. Germline V lookup: CDR1 LGHNA, CDR2 YNFKEQ. This CDR3 comprises 23 residues. CDR3 DNA: TGTGCCAGCAGCCAAGGGGGGCCCGTTGCGCAGGGACAGGGGTTAGGAGTCAGCTATGGCTACACCTTC. Its translation: CASSQGGPVAQGQGLGVSYGYTF.

The chain has TRBV20-1 and TRBJ1-2; 7 bases match TRBD1. The CDR3 has 14 amino acids. V was pared by 3 bases and J by 3 bases, with 7 bases of the junction left unmatched. Germline V gene data show CDR1 as DFQATT and CDR2 as SNEGSKA (reference sequence). The CDR3 sequence is CSARKGARDYGYTF. The CDR3 DNA reads as TGCAGTGCTAGGAAGGGGGCCAGGGACTATGGCTACACCTTC.

CDR3 DNA sequence: TGTGCCAGCAGTTTAAGGTCTGGAGGGAGCACCATATATTTT. Its protein product is CASSLRSGGSTIYF. V usage is TRBV12-3 or TRBV12-4 and J usage is TRBJ1-3; no clear D gene. V lost 2 bases, J lost 9 bases, and 14 bases lay in between. The CDR3 is made up of 14 amino acids.

The chain uses TRBV19 and TRBJ1-4; no clear D gene. The CDR3 length is 13 residues. CDR1 is LNHDA and CDR2 is SQIVND in the germline V gene (reference sequence). The V end was cut by 8 bases, the J end by 5 bases, with 12 bases between. The DNA for the CDR3 is TGTGCCAGTGATCCAGGATTCAATGAAAAACTGTTTTTT. Protein: CASDPGFNEKLFF.

This clonotype was seen only once. The J gene is TRBJ2-2, the V gene TRBV6-2 or TRBV6-3; 7 nucleotides match TRBD1. This CDR3 region has 13 residues. V lost 9 bases, J lost 3 bases, and 4 bases stayed unmatched. The germline CDR1 and CDR2 sequences are MNHEY and SVGEGT. The CDR3 bases are TGTGCCAGTCAACAGGGGTACACCGGGGAGCTGTTTTTT. Its protein is CASQQGYTGELFF.

This chain connects TRBV28 to TRBJ1-2, with D hard to call. Germline assignment: CDR1 MDHEN and CDR2 SYDVKM. The ends were cut back, 1 base at V and 4 bases at J, with 13 bases in the middle. This CDR3 has 15 amino acids. CDR3 residues: CASSLYISLLYGYTF. CDR3 sequence (DNA): TGTGCCAGCAGTTTATACATATCCCTTCTCTATGGCTACACCTTC.

The chain uses TRBV28 and TRBJ1-4; D possibly corresponds to TRBD1 (5 bases). The CDR3 runs to 15 residues. Per the germline V gene, CDR1 is MDHEN and CDR2 is SYDVKM. V was pared by 5 bases and J by 0 bases, with 10 bases between. CDR3 DNA: TGTGCCAGCAGTCGACAGTTTGCAACTAATGAAAAACTGTTTTTT. Translation gives CASSRQFATNEKLFF.